Following are 8 T cell receptor beta chains from one sample sequenced in a study of blood T cell repertoires in COVID-19. Using immunoSEQ multiplex PCR, the repertoire was profiled, and TCRdb retains in-frame clones only, with some absent. This sample has a few hundred thousand clones, with around 86% found just once. The sample taken for sequencing was peripheral blood. These receptors all stem from a man older than 75 with acute or convalescent COVID-19.

The gene calls are TRBV9 and TRBJ1-1; TRBD1 matches 7 bases. Germline V lookup: CDR1 SGDLS, CDR2 YYNGEE. The CDR3 has 17 residues. V lost 3 bases, J lost 7 bases, and 18 bases stayed unmatched. CDR3 in DNA: TGTGCCAGCAGCGAGGGGGCATTGGGACAACTCTTCGATGAAGCTTTCTTT. Protein sequence: CASSEGALGQLFDEAFF.

The CDR3 here is CASSPGSWLSYGYTF. CDR3 bases: TGTGCCAGCAGCCCCGGGTCTTGGTTGAGCTATGGCTACACCTTC. The V and J genes are TRBV7-9 and TRBJ1-2, with D unresolved. The germline V gene encodes CDR1 SEHNR and CDR2 FQNEAQ (reference sequence). V lost 5 bases and J lost 4, with 17 bases in between. The CDR3 length is 15 residues.

V and J are TRBV12-3 or TRBV12-4 and TRBJ2-5; D is undetermined. Trimming left V 6 bases short and J 7 bases short, with 15 bases between. The CDR3 covers 13 residues. The CDR3 loop reads CASSRLVLGTQYF. CDR3 coding DNA: TGTGCCAGCAGCCGCCTAGTTTTGGGGACCCAGTACTTC.

The chain carries TRBV7-2 and TRBJ2-7; 7 positions match TRBD1. The CDR3 sequence is 15 residues long. The V segment lost 1 base and the J segment 0 bases; nucleotides outside the gene matches: 3. Germline loops: CDR1 SGHTA, CDR2 FQGNSA. CDR3 in amino acids: CASSLEWDSSYEQYF. CDR3 nucleotide sequence: TGTGCCAGCAGCTTAGAGTGGGACAGCTCCTACGAGCAGTACTTC.

This sequence joins TRBV7-2 and TRBJ1-6; D possibly corresponds to TRBD1 (5 bases). From germline, CDR1 is SGHTA and CDR2 FQGNSA. There are 15 residues in the CDR3. Trimming left V 6 bases short and J 6 bases short, with 15 bases between. The DNA for the CDR3 is TGTGCCAGCAGTTCCCAGGGTTTTCCTAATTCACCCCTCCACTTT. Translation gives CASSSQGFPNSPLHF. Full variable domain (rest looked up from reference TRBV7-2 and TRBJ1-6): GAGVSQSPSNKVTEKGKDVELRCDPISGHTALYWYRQSLGQGLEFLIYFQGNSAPDKSGLPSDRFSAERTGGSVSTLTIQRTQQEDSAVYLCASSSQGFPNSPLHFGNGTRLTVT.

This rearrangement joins TRBV18 to TRBJ2-4, with no clear D. CDR3 length: 16 residues. V lost 3 bases and J lost 0, with 12 bases in between. Germline V gene sequence: CDR1 KGHSH, CDR2 LQKENI. The CDR3 DNA reads as TGTGCCAGCTCACCCCAGAGGAGAGTAGCCAAAAACATTCAGTACTTC. Protein sequence: CASSPQRRVAKNIQYF.

The rearrangement uses TRBV11-2 and TRBJ2-7; possibly TRBD2 for D (6 bases). The CDR3 consists of 15 residues. Trimming stripped 4 bases from V and 0 bases from J, with 13 bases between. The germline V gene has CDR1 SGHAT and CDR2 FQNNGV. The CDR3 sequence is CASSSGLTTSYEQYF. The CDR3, as DNA: TGTGCCAGCAGCTCTGGACTAACCACCTCCTACGAGCAGTACTTC.

This chain links TRBV6-5 with TRBJ2-7; TRBD2 might be the D (6 bases). CDR3 length: 14 amino acids. V was clipped by 7 bases and J by 2 bases, with 15 bases between them. CDR1 and CDR2 from the germline V gene are MNHEY and SVGAGI. The CDR3 DNA sequence: TGTGCCAGCACCCGGGGGACCCCCACCTACGAGCAGTACTTC. Translating it yields CASTRGTPTYEQYF.